The text below deals with one T cell receptor beta chain. Its matching antigen is unknown. The data were taken from a study of human T cells and chemical hapten exposure. Study at large: Yields of TCR per sample differed, chiefly owing to small differences in pooled library volume. Whole-study results and caveats: Significantly more large CDR3 similarity clusters were formed by expanded TCRs than by controls.

V was cut by 1 base and J by 7 bases, with 13 bases left in between. CDR3 length: 15 residues. CDR1 is KGHSH, CDR2 LQKENI, per germline. Attachment of unique molecular identifiers to individual cDNA molecules was performed in the library. TCRdb passed the RACE reads through MiXCR, listing each CDR3 protein once. Counted here are fewer than 85,000 distinct CDR3 sequences, more than 9% occurring once; the ten biggest clones make up more than 1.5%. This sample's time point: patch test 2, 6 weeks after DPC sensitization. Treatment described: therapeutic diphenylcyclopropenone sensitization with weekly scalp DPC.

This specimen consisted of whole blood, obtained in connection with sensitization to the hapten diphenylcyclopropenone (DPC). V is TRBV18 and J is TRBJ2-2, with D unclear. The clonotype originates from a man aged 18 to 30 with alopecia areata. Some clones in this sample may be carry-over from other donors' samples. CDR3 protein: CASSPRVGSNGELFF. CDR3 in DNA: TGTGCCAGCTCACCACGGGTCGGAAGCAACGGGGAGCTGTTTTTT.